This T cell receptor (beta chain) was observed in a study of blood T cell repertoires in COVID-19. Study-wide background: T cells, B-cell-depleted T cells, or PBMCs provided the cDNA or gDNA that served as material.

As processed by the authors: It was from reference gene primer amplification that nucleated cell counts were estimated. Sequenced by immunoSEQ multiplex PCR; TCRdb stores in-frame clones only, minus some. V, J and clone size are taken as reported in that table, and D and trimming were inferred from the DNA itself. The sample contains approximately 280,000 clones, nearly 90% of which appear only once. Trimming cost V 5 bases and J 1 base, with 7 bases left between them. Germline V gene lookup returns CDR1 SGHAT and CDR2 FQNNGV. The CDR3 extends over 13 amino acids. The receptor was derived from a young man with active or convalescent COVID-19. The chain combines TRBV11-2 with TRBJ2-3; D call uncertain. Sequencing was performed on peripheral blood. CDR3 loop: CASSLRGTDTQYF. The CDR3 nucleotides read TGTGCCAGCAGCCTCCGGGGCACAGATACGCAGTATTTT.